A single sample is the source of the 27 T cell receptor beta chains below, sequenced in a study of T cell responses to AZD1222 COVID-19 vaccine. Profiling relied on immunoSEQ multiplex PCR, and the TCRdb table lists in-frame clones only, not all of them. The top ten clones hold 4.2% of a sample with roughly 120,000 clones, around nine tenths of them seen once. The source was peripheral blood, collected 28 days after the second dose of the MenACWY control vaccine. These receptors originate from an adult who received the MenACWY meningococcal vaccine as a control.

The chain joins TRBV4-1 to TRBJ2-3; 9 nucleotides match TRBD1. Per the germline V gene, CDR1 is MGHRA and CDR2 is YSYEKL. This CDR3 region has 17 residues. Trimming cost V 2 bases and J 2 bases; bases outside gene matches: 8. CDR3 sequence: CASSQHGQGPPTDTQYF. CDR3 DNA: TGCGCCAGCAGCCAACACGGACAGGGGCCCCCCACAGATACGCAGTATTTT.

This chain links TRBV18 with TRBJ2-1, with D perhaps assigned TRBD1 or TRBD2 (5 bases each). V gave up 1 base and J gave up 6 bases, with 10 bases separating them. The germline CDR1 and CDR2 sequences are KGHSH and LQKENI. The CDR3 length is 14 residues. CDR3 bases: TGTGCCAGCTCACCACGGTCGGGGCGCAATGAGCAGTTCTTC. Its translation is CASSPRSGRNEQFF.

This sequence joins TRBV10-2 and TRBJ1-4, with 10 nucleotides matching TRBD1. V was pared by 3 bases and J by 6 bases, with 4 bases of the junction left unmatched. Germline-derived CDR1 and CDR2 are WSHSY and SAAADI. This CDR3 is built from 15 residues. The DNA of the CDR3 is TGCGCCAGCAGTGACTCTGACAGGGGGCATGAAAAACTGTTTTTT. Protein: CASSDSDRGHEKLFF.

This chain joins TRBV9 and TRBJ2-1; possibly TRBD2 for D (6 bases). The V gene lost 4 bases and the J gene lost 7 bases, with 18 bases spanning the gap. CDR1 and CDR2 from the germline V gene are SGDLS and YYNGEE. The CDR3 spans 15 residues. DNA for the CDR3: TGTGCCAGCAGCAAAACGGGGGATCAGTTGAATGAGCAGTTCTTC. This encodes CASSKTGDQLNEQFF.

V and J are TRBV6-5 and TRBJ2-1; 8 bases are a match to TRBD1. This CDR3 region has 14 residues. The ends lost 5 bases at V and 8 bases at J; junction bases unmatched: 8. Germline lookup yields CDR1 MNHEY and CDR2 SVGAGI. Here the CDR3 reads CASSHPTGAHEQFF. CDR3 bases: TGTGCCAGCAGTCATCCGACAGGGGCCCATGAGCAGTTCTTC.

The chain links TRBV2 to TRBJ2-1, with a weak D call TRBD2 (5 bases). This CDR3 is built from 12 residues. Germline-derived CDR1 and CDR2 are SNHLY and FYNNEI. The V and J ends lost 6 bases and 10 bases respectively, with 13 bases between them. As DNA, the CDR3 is TGTGCCAGCAGCCCTCGGGGTAAGGAGCAGTTCTTC. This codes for CASSPRGKEQFF.

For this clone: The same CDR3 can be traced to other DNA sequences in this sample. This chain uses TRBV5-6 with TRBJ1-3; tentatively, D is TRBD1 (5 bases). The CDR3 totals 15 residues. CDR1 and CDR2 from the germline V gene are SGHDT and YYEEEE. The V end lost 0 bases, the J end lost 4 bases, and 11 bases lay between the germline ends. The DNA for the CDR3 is TGTGCCAGCAGCTTGGGTCCAGGGCCGGGAAACACCATATATTTT. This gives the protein CASSLGPGPGNTIYF.

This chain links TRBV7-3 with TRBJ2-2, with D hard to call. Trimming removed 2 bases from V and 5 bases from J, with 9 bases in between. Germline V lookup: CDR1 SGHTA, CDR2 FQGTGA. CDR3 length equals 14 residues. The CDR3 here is CASSLGSRTGELFF. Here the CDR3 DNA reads TGTGCCAGCAGCTTAGGATCCAGGACCGGGGAGCTGTTTTTT.

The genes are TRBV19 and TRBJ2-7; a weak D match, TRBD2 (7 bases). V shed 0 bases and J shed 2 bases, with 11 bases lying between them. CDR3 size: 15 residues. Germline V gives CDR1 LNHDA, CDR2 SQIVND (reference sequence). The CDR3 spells CASSIERGTTYEQYF. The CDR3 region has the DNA TGTGCCAGTAGTATAGAAAGGGGGACTACCTACGAGCAGTACTTC.

The CDR3 DNA sequence: TGTGCCAGCAGTGGAGACAGTGGCAGCAATCAGCCCCAGCATTTT. Amino acids: CASSGDSGSNQPQHF. V and J are TRBV2 and TRBJ1-5, with D perhaps TRBD1 (5 bases). The CDR3 loop spans 15 amino acids. Germline CDR1 is SNHLY and CDR2 is FYNNEI. Trimming left V 4 bases short and J 1 base short, with 11 bases between.

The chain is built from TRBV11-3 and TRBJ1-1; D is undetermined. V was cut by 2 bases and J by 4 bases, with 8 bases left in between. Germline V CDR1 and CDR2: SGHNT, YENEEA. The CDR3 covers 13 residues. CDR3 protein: CASSLYAGTEAFF. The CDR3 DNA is TGTGCCAGCAGCTTATATGCGGGCACTGAAGCTTTCTTT.

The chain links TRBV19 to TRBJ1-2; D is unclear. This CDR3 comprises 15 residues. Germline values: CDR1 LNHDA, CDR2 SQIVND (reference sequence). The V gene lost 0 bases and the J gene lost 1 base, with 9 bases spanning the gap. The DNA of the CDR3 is TGTGCCAGTAGTATAGATAGTTACAGTAACTATGGCTACACCTTC. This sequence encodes CASSIDSYSNYGYTF.

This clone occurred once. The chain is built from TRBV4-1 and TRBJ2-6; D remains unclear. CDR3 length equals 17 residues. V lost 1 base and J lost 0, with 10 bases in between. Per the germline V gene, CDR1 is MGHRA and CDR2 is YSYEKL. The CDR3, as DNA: TGCGCCAGCAGCCAAGGCATTCGCACCTCTGGGGCCAACGTCCTGACTTTC. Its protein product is CASSQGIRTSGANVLTF.

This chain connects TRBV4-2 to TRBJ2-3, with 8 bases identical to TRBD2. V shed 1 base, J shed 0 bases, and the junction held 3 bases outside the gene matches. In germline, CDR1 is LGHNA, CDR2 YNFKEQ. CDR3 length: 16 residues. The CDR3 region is CASSQGVAGSTDTQYF. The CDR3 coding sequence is TGTGCCAGCAGCCAAGGCGTAGCGGGGAGCACAGATACGCAGTATTTT.

The CDR3 bases are TGTGCCAGTAGTATTCAAGGCGCGACAGTGTATAGCAATCAGCCCCAGCATTTT. This gives the protein CASSIQGATVYSNQPQHF. J is TRBJ1-5 and V is TRBV19; possible D gene TRBD1, 5 bases. This CDR3 contains 18 residues. V was clipped by 3 bases and J by 0 bases, with 18 bases between them. CDR1 is LNHDA, CDR2 SQIVND, per germline (reference sequence).

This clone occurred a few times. The CDR3 here is CATSRGWGASHEQYV. The CDR3 DNA reads as TGTGCCACCAGCAGAGGCTGGGGCGCCAGCCACGAGCAGTACGTC. The chain combines TRBV15 with TRBJ2-7, with D possibly matching TRBD1 (5 bases). The V end was cut by 1 base, the J end by 5 bases, with 15 bases between. This CDR3 contains 15 residues. Germline-derived CDR1 and CDR2 are LNHNV and YYDKDF (reference sequence).

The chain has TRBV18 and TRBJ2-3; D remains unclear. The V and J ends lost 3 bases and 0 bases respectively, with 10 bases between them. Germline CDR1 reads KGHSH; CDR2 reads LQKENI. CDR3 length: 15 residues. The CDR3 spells CASSPPSPSTDTQYF. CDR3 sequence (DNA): TGTGCCAGCTCACCCCCGTCTCCTAGCACAGATACGCAGTATTTT.

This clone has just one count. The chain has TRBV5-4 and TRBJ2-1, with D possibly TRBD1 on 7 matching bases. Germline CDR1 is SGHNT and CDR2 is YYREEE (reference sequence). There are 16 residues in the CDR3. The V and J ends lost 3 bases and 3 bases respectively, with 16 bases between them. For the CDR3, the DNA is TGTGCCAGCAGCTCAGGGGGGCCGCCGGTCTACAATGAGCAGTTCTTC. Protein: CASSSGGPPVYNEQFF. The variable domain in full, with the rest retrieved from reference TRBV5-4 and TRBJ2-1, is ETGVTQSPTHLIKTRGQQVTLRCSSQSGHNTVSWYQQALGQGPQFIFQYYREEENGRGNFPPRFSGLQFPNYSSELNVNALELDDSALYLCASSSGGPPVYNEQFFGPGTRLTVL.

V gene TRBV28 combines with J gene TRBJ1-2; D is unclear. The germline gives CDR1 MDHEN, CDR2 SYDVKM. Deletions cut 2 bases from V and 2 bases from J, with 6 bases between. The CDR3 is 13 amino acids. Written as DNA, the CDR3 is TGTGCCAGCAGTTTAAGGGTAAACTATGGCTACACCTTC. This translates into CASSLRVNYGYTF.

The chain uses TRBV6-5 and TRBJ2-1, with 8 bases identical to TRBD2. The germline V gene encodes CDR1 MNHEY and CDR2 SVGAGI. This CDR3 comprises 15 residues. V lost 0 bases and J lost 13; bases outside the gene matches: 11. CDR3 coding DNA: TGTGCCAGCAGTTACTCCCAGCGGGGGCCTCCAAGCCAGTTCTTC. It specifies CASSYSQRGPPSQFF.

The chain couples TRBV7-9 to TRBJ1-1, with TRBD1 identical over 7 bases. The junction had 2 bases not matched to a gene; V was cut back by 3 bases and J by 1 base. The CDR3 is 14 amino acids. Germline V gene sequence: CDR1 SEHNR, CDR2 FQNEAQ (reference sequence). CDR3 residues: CASSLGQPNTEAFF. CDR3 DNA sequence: TGTGCCAGCAGCTTGGGACAGCCGAACACTGAAGCTTTCTTT.

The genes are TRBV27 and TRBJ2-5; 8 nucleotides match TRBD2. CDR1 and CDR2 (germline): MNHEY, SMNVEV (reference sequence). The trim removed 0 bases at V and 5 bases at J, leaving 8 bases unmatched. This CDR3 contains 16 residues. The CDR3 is CASSLSTSGSQETQYF. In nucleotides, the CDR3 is TGTGCCAGCAGTTTATCGACCAGCGGGAGCCAGGAGACCCAGTACTTC.

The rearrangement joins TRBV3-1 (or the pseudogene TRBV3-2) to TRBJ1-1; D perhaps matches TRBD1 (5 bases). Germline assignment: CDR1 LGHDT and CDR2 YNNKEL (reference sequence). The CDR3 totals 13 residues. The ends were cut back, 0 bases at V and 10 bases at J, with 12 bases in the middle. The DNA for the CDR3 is TGTGCCAGCAGCCAAGATCGGGGGGGAACAGCTTTCTTT. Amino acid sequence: CASSQDRGGTAFF.

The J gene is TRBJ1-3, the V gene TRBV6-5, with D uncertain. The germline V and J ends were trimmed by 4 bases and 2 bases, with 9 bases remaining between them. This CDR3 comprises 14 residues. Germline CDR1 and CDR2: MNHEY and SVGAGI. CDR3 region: CASSSDRPGNTIYF. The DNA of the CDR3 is TGTGCCAGCAGTTCGGACCGTCCTGGAAACACCATATATTTT.

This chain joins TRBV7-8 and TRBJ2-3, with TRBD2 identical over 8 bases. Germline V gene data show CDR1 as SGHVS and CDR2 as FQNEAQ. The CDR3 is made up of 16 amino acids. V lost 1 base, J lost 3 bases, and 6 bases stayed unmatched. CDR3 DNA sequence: TGTGCCAGCAGCTTAGTTAGCGGGAATCGAACAGATACGCAGTATTTT. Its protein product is CASSLVSGNRTDTQYF.

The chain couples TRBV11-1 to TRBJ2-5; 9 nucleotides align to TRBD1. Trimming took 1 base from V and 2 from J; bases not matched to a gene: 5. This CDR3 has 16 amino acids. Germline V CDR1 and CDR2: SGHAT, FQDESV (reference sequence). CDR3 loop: CASSLGVTGGQETQYF. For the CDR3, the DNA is TGTGCCAGCAGCTTAGGGGTGACAGGGGGTCAAGAGACCCAGTACTTC. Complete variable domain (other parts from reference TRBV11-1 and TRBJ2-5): EAEVAQSPRYKITEKSQAVAFWCDPISGHATLYWYRQILGQGPELLVQFQDESVVDDSQLPKDRFSAERLKGVDSTLKIQPAELGDSAMYLCASSLGVTGGQETQYFGPGTRLLVL.

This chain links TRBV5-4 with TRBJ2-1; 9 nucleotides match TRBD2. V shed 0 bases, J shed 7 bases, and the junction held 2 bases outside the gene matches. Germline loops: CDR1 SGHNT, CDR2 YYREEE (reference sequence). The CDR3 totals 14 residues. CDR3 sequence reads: CASSLVTSGNEQFF. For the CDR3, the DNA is TGTGCCAGCAGCTTGGTGACTAGCGGTAATGAGCAGTTCTTC. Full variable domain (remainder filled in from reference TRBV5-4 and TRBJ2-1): ETGVTQSPTHLIKTRGQQVTLRCSSQSGHNTVSWYQQALGQGPQFIFQYYREEENGRGNFPPRFSGLQFPNYSSELNVNALELDDSALYLCASSLVTSGNEQFFGPGTRLTVL.